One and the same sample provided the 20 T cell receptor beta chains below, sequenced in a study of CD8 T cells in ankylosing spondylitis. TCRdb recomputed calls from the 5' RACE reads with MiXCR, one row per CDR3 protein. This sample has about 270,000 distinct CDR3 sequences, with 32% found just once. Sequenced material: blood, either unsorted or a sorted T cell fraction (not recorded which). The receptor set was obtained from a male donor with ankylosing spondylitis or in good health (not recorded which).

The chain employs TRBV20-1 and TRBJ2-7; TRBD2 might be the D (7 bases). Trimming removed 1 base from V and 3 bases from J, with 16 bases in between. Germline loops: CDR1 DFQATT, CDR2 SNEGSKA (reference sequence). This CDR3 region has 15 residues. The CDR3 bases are TGCAGTGCTAGAGGGGGGGCTAGCGGCCTCTACGAGCAGTACTTC. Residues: CSARGGASGLYEQYF.

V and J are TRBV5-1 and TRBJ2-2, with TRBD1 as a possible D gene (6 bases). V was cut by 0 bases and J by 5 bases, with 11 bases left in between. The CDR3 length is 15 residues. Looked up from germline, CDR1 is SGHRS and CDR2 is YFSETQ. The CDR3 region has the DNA TGCGCCAGCAGCTTGGGGCCCACAGGGACCGGGGAGCTGTTTTTT. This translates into CASSLGPTGTGELFF.

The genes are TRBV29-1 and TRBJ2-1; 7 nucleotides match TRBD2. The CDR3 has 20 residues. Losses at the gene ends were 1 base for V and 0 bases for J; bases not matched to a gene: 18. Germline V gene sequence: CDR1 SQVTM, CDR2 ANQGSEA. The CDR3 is CSVEAYSSSGARSSYNEQFF. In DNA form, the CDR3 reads TGCAGCGTTGAAGCCTACTCGTCAAGCGGGGCCCGTAGCTCCTACAATGAGCAGTTCTTC.

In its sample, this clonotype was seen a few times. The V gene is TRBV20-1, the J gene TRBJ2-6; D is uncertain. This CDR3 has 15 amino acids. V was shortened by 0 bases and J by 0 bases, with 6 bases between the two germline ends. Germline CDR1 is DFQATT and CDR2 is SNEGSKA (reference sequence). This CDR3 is CSARDPRSGANVLTF. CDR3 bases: TGCAGTGCTAGAGATCCGCGCTCTGGGGCCAACGTCCTGACTTTC.

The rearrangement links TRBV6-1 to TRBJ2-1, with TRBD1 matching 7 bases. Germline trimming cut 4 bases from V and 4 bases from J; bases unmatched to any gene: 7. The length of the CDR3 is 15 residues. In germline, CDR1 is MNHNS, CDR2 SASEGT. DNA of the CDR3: TGTGCCAGCAGTGCACAGGGGAATTGGTACAATGAGCAGTTCTTC. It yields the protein CASSAQGNWYNEQFF.

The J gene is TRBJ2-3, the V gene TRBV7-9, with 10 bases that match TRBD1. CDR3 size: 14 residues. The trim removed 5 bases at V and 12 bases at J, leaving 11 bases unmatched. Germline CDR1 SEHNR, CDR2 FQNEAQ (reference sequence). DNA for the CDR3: TGTGCCAGCAGCCCGGGACCGGGACAGGGGACCCAGTATTTT. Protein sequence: CASSPGPGQGTQYF. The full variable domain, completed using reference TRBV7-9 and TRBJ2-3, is DTGVSQNPRHKITKRGQNVTFRCDPISEHNRLYWYRQTLGQGPEFLTYFQNEAQLEKSRLLSDRFSAERPKGSFSTLEIQRTEQGDSAMYLCASSPGPGQGTQYFGPGTRLTVL.

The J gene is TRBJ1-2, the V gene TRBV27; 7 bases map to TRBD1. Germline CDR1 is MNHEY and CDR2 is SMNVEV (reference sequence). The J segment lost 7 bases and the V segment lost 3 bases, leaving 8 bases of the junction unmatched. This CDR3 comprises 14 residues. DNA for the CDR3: TGTGCCAGCAGTTTCGAGGGGCCAGGGGGTGGCTACACCTTC. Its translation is CASSFEGPGGGYTF.

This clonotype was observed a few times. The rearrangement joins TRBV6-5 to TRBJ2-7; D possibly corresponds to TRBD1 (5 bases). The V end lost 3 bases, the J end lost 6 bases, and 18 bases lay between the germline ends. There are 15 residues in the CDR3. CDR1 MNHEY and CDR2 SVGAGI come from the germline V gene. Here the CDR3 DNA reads TGTGCCAGCAGTTATCAGGGTACCCTTGGGGTCGAGCAGTACTTC. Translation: CASSYQGTLGVEQYF.

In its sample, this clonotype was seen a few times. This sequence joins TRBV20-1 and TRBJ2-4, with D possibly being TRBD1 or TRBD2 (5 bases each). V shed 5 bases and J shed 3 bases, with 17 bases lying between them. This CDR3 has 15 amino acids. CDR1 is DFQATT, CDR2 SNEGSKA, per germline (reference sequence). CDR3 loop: CSAGGGYRGKNIQYF. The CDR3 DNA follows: TGCAGTGCTGGTGGGGGATATAGGGGCAAAAACATTCAGTACTTC.

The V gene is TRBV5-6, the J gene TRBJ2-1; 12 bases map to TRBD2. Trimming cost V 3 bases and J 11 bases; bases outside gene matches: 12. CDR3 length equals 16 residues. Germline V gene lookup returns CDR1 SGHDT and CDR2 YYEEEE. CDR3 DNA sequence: TGTGCCAGCAGCTCGGAGAGGACTAGCGGGGCCCCCAAGCAGTTCTTC. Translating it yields CASSSERTSGAPKQFF.

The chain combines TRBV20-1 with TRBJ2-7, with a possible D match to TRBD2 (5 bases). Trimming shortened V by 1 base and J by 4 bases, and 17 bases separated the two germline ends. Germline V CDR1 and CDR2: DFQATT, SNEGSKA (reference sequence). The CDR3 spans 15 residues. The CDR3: CSARGLHSGKYEQYF. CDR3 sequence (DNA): TGCAGTGCTAGAGGGTTGCATTCGGGGAAGTACGAGCAGTACTTC.

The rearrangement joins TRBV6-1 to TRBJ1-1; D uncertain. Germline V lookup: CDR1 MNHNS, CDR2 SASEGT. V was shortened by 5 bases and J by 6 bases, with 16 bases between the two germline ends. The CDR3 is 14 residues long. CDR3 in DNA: TGTGCCAGCAGTCGCCACACTGCGCATCCTGAAGCTTTCTTT. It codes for CASSRHTAHPEAFF.

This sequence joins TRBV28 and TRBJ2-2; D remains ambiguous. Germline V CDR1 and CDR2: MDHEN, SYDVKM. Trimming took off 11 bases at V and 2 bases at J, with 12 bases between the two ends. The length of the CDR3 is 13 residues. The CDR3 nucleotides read TGTGCCGTAAAGAGCTTTAACACCGGGGAGCTGTTTTTT. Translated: CAVKSFNTGELFF.

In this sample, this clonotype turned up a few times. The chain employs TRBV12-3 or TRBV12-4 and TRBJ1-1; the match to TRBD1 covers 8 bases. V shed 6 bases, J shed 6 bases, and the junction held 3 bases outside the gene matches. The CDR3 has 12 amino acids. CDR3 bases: TGTGCCAGCAGAGAGACAGGGGCTGAAGCTTTCTTT. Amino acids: CASRETGAEAFF.

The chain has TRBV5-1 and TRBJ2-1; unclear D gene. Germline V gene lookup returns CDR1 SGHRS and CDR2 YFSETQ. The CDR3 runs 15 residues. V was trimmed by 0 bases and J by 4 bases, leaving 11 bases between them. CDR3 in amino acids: CASSLGLTIYNEQFF. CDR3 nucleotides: TGCGCCAGCAGCTTGGGACTTACTATTTACAATGAGCAGTTCTTC. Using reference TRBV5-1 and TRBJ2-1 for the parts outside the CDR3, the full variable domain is KAGVTQTPRYLIKTRGQQVTLSCSPISGHRSVSWYQQTPGQGLQFLFEYFSETQRNKGNFPGRFSGRQFSNSRSEMNVSTLELGDSALYLCASSLGLTIYNEQFFGPGTRLTVL.

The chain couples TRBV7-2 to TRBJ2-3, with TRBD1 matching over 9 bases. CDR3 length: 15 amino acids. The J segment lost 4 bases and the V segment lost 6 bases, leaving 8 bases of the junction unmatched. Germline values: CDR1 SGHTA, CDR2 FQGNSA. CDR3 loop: CASRSPGQGADTQYF. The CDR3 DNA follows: TGTGCCAGCAGATCTCCGGGACAGGGAGCAGATACGCAGTATTTT.

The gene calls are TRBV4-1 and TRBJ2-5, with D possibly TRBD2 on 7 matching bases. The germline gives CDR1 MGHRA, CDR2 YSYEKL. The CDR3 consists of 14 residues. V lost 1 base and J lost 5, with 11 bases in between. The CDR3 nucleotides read TGCGCCAGCAGCCAAGTCGGGGGGCGGGAGACCCAGTACTTC. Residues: CASSQVGGRETQYF.

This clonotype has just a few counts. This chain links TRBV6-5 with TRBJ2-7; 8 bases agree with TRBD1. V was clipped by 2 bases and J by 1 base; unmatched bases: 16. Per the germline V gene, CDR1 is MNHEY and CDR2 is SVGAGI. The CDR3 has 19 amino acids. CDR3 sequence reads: CASSYGIRDRPSISYEQYF. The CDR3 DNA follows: TGTGCCAGCAGTTACGGAATCCGGGACAGGCCTTCTATATCCTACGAGCAGTACTTC.

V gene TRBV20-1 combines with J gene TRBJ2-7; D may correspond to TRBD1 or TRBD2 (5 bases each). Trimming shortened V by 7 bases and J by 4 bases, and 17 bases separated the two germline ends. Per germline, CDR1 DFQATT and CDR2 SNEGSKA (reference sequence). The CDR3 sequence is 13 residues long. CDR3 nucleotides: TGCAGTGGTCTCCCTGGGACCGCATACGAGCAGTACTTC. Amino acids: CSGLPGTAYEQYF.

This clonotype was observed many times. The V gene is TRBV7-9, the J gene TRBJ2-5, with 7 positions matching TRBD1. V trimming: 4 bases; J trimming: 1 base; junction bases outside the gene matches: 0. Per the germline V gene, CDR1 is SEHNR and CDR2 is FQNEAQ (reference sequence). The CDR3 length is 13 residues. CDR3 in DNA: TGTGCCAGCAGCTGGGACAGCCAAGAGACCCAGTACTTC. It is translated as CASSWDSQETQYF.